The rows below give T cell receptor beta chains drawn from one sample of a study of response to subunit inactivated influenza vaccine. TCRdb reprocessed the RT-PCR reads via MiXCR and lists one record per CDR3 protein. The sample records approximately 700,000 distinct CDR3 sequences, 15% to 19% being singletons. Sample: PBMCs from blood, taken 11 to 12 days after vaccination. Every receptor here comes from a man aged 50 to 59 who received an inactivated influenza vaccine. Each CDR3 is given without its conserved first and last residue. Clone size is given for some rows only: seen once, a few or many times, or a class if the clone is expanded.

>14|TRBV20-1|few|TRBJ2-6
SARDLGISGANVLT
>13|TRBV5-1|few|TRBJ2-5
ASSLVPAQGETQY
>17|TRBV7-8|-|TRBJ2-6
ASSLGVNRGNSGANVLT
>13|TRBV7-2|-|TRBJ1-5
ASSLGAQRNQPQH
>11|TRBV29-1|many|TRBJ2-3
SGKQAGGDTQY
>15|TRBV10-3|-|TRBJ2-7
AISESRVAGGTYEQY
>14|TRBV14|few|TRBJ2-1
ASSQALAGGPNEQF
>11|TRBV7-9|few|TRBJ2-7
ASSLSEPYEQY
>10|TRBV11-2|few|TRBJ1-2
ASSAEGDGYT
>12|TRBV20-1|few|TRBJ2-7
SAPARIGGTEQY
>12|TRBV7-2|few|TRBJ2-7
ASSSRGRRYEQY
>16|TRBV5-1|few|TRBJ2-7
ASSLAPLDSASSYEQY
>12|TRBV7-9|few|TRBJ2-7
ASSKLVSSYEQY
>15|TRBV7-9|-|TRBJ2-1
ASSPPGWEGSYNEQF
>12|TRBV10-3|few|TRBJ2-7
AISESTRRNEQY
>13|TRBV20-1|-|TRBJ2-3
SAPRTGVLKDTQY
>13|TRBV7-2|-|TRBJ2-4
ASSTKSSPKNIQY
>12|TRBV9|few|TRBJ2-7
ASSVGGGVGEQY
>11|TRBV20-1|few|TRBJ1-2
SAPDRSEAGYT
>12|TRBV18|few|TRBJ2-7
ASSPTSGRAEQY
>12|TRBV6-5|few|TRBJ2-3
ASSHGQITDTQY
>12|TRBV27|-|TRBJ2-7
ASKFSRGPYEQY
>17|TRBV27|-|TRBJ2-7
ASSLYGLAGHLTTNEQY
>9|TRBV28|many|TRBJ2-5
ASRTSGTQY
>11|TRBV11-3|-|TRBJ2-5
ASSRGVQETQY
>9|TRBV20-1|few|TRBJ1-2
SARAGLGYT
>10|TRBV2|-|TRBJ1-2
ASSESGDGYT
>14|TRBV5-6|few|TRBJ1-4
ASSFAGAATNEKLF
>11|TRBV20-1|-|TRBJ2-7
SARGASSYEQY
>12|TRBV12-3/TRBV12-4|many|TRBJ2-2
ASSRQGNTGELF
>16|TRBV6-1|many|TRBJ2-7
ASSPVDLDRGPVHEQY
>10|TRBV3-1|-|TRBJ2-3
AEATSADTQY
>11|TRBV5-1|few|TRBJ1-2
ASSPGHFYGYT
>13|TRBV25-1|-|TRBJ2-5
ASSTLAGGGETQY
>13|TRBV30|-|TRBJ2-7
AWSGDRAGSYEQY
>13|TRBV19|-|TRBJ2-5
ASSIASQGLETQY
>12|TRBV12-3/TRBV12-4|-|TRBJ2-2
ASLPSRDTGELF
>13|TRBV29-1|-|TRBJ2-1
SVLIGTSVNNEQF
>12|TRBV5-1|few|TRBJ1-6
ASSPDSYNSPLH
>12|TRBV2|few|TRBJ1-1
ASSVQGAPSEAF
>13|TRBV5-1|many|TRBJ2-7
ASSLAGQGADEQY
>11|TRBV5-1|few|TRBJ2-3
ASSLVPKDTQY
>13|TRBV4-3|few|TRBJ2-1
ASSQGTGGINEQF
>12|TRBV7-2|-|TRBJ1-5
ASSGQVSNQPQH
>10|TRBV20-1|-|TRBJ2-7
SARDSLGEQY
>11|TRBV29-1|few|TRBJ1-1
SVAGQANTEAF
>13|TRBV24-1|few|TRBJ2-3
ATSDLVRGTDTQY
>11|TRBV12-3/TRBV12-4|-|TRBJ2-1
ASIVSIDNEQF
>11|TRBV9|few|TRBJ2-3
ASSFGRSDTQY
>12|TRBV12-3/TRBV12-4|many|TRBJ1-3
ASSPGPPGNTIY